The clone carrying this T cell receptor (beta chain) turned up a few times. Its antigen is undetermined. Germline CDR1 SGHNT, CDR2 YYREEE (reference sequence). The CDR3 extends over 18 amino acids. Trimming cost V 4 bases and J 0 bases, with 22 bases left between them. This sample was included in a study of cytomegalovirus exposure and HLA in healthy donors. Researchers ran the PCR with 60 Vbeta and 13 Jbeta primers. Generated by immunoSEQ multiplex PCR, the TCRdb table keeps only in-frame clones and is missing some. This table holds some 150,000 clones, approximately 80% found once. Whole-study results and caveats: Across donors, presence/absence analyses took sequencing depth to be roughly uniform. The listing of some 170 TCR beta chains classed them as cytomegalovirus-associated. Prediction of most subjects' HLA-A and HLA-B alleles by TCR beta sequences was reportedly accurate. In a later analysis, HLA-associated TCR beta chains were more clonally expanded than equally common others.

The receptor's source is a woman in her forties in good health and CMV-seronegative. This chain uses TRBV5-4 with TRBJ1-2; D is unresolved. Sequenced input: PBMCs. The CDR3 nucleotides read TGTGCCAGCAGCGTTGGCGGGCCTCCAAGGGTAGCTAACTATGGCTACACCTTC. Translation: CASSVGGPPRVANYGYTF. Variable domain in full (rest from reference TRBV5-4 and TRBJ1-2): ETGVTQSPTHLIKTRGQQVTLRCSSQSGHNTVSWYQQALGQGPQFIFQYYREEENGRGNFPPRFSGLQFPNYSSELNVNALELDDSALYLCASSVGGPPRVANYGYTFGSGTRLTVV.